The subject of this entry is one TCR beta chain. Its target is not known. The sample is drawn from a study of shared clonotypes between healthy human individuals. Overall study findings and caveats: The study sampled only blood, and tissue repertoires likely differ. Sequencing depth was predicted to influence how clonotypes are shared among donors.

Donors were healthy HIV-negative adults without recent acute infections or vaccinations. Trimming took off 4 bases at V and 4 bases at J, with 18 bases between the two ends. Per germline, CDR1 SGHTS and CDR2 YDEGEE. The CDR3 extends over 15 amino acids. Only in-frame clones appear in the TCRdb table, and some are missing; sequencing was by immunoSEQ multiplex PCR. The sample shows 1.4 million to 1.5 million clones, about 96% of them seen only once. The sample taken for sequencing was naive CD4+ T cells sorted from blood. The subset is: CD45RA+ positively selected. The chain joins TRBV5-8 to TRBJ2-7; D perhaps matches TRBD1 (7 bases). This receptor was taken from a man aged 30-40 years in good health. The CDR3 nucleotides are TGTGCCAGCAGCCTTCCGCGCAGGGGGGTATACGAGCAGTACTTC. Its translation: CASSLPRRGVYEQYF.